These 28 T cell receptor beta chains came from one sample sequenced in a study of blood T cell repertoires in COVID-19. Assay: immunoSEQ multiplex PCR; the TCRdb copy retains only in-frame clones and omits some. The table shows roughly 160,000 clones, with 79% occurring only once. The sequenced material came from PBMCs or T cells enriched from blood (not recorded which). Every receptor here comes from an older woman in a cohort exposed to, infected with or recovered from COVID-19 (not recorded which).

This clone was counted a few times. CDR3 DNA sequence: TGTGCCAGCAGCATCGACAGGGGGTCCTACAATGAGCAGTTCTTC. Translation gives CASSIDRGSYNEQFF. The genes are TRBV11-3 and TRBJ2-1; TRBD1 aligns across 9 bases. J lost 1 base, V lost 5 bases, and 3 bases had no gene match. The CDR3 runs to 15 residues. CDR1 is SGHNT and CDR2 is YENEEA in the germline V gene.

CDR3 DNA: TGTGCCAGCAGCCCCTTTTACAATGAGCAGTTCTTC. Amino acids: CASSPFYNEQFF. V gene TRBV28 combines with J gene TRBJ2-1; D unresolved. V lost 6 bases and J 4 bases, leaving 7 bases between the germline ends. This CDR3 region has 12 residues. CDR1 and CDR2 (germline): MDHEN, SYDVKM.

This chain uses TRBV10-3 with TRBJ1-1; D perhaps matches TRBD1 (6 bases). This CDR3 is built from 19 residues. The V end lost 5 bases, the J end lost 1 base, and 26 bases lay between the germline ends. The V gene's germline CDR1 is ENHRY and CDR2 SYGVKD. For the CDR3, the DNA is TGTGCCATCAGTCCCCAAAAAAGGGGGGGTTCCTGGGGGAACACTGAAGCTTTCTTT. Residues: CAISPQKRGGSWGNTEAFF.

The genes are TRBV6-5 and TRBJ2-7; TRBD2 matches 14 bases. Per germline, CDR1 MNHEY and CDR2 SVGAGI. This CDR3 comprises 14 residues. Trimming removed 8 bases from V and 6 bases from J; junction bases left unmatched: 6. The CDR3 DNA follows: TGTGCCAGCCGACTAGCGGGAGGGAATGGCGAGCAGTACTTC. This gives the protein CASRLAGGNGEQYF.

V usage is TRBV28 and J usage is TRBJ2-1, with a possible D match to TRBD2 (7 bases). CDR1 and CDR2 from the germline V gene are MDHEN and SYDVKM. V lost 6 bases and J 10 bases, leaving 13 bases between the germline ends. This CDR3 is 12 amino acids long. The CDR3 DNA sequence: TGTGCCAGCAGACCAGGGGACTACGAGCAGTTCTTC. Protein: CASRPGDYEQFF.

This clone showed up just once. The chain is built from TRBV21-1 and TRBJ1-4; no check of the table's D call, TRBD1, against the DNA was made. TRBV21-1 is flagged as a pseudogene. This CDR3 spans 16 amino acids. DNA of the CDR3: TGTGCCAGCAGCAAAACCCAGGGGCTGGCTAATGAAAAACTGTTTTTT. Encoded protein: CASSKTQGLANEKLFF.

CDR3: CASSRTGGYQPQHF. The CDR3 nucleotides read TGTGCCAGTAGTCGGACAGGGGGCTATCAGCCCCAGCATTTT. The chain employs TRBV19 and TRBJ1-5; TRBD1 agrees at 11 bases. The CDR3 is made up of 14 amino acids. The trim removed 5 bases at V and 5 bases at J, leaving 2 bases unmatched. Germline V lookup: CDR1 LNHDA, CDR2 SQIVND (reference sequence).

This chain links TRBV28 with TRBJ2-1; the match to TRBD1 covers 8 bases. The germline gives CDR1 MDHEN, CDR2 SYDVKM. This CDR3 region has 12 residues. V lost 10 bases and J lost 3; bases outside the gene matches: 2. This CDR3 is CATGQGYNEQFF. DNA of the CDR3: TGTGCCACCGGACAGGGCTACAATGAGCAGTTCTTC.

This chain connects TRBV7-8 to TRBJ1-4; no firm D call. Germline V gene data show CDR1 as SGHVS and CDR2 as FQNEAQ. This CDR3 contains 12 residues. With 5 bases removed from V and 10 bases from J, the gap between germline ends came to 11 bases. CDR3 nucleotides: TGTGCCAGCAGCCCAAGCGAGGGAAAACTGTTTTTT. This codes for CASSPSEGKLFF.

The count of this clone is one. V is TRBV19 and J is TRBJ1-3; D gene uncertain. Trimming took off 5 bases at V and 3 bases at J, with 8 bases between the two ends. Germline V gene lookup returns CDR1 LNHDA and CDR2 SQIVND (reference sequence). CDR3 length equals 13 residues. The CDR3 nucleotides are TGTGCCAGTAGTCCCGGACTTGGAAACACCATATATTTT. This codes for CASSPGLGNTIYF.

The chain's CDR3 is CAWSIGLAGYYEQYF. The CDR3 coding sequence is TGTGCCTGGAGTATAGGGCTAGCGGGTTACTACGAGCAGTACTTC. This sequence joins TRBV30 and TRBJ2-7, with 8 nucleotides matching TRBD2. CDR3 length equals 15 residues. V gave up 2 bases and J gave up 3 bases; unmatched junction bases: 9. CDR1 and CDR2 (germline): GTSNPN, SVGIG (reference sequence).

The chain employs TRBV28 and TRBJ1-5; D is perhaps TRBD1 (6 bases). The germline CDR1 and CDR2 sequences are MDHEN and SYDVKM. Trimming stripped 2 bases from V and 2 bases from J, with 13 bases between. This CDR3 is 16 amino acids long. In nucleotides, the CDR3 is TGTGCCAGCAGTTTAGTCGAAGGGGGGGGCAATCAGCCCCAGCATTTT. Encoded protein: CASSLVEGGGNQPQHF.

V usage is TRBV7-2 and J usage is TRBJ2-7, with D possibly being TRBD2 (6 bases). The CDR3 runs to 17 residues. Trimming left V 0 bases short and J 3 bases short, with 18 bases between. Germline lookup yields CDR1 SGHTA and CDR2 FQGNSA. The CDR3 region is CASSLAFPGTPVYEQYF. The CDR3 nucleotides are TGTGCCAGCAGCTTAGCTTTTCCCGGGACTCCAGTCTACGAGCAGTACTTC. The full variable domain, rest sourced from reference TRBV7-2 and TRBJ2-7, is GAGVSQSPSNKVTEKGKDVELRCDPISGHTALYWYRQSLGQGLEFLIYFQGNSAPDKSGLPSDRFSAERTGGSVSTLTIQRTQQEDSAVYLCASSLAFPGTPVYEQYFGPGTRLTVT.

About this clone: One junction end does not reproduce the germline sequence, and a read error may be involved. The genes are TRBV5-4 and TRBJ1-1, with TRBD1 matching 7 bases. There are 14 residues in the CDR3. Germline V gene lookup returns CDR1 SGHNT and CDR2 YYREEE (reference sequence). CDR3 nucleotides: TGTGCCAGCAGCAGCGGACAGGTGAACACTGAAGCTTTTTTT. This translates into CASSSGQVNTEAFF.

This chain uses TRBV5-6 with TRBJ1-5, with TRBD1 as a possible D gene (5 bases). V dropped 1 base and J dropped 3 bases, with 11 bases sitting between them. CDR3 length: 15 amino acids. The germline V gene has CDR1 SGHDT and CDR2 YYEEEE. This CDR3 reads CASSLRGSANQPQHF. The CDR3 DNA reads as TGTGCCAGCAGCTTGAGGGGCAGCGCCAATCAGCCCCAGCATTTT.

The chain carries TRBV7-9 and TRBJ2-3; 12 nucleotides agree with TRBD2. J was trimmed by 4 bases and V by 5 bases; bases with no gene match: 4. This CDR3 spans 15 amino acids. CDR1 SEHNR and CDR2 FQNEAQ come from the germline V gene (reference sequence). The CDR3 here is CASSKTSGSSDTQYF. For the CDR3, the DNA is TGTGCCAGCAGCAAGACTAGCGGGAGTTCAGATACGCAGTATTTT.

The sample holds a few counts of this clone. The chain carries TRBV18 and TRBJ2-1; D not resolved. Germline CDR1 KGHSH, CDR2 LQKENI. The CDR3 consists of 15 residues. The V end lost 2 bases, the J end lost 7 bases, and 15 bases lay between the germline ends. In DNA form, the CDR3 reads TGTGCCAGCTCACCAGACCAGGCCACAGTAAATGAGCAGTTCTTC. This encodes CASSPDQATVNEQFF.

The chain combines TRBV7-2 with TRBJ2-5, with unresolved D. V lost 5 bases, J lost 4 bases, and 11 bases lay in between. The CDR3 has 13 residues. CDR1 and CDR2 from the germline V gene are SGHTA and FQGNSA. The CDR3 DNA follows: TGTGCCAGCAGCCCAGGAAGCTCAGAGACCCAGTACTTC. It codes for CASSPGSSETQYF.

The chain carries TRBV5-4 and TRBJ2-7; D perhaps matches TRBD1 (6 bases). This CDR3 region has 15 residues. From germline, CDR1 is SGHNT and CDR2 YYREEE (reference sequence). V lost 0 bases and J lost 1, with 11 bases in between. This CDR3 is CASSLDVRGSYEQYF. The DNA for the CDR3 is TGTGCCAGCAGCTTGGACGTAAGGGGGTCCTACGAGCAGTACTTC.

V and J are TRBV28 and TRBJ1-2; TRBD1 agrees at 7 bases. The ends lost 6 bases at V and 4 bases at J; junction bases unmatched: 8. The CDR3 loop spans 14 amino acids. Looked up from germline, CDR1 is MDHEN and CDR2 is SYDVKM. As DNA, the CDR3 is TGTGCCAGCAGCGACAGGGAATCGGGCTATGGCTACACCTTC. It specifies CASSDRESGYGYTF.

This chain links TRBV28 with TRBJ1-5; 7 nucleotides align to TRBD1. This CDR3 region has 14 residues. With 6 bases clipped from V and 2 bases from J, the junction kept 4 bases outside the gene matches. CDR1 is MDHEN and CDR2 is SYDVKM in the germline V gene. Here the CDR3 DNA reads TGTGCCAGCAGCCCCGGACAGGGCAATCAGCCCCAGCATTTT. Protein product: CASSPGQGNQPQHF.

The CDR3 spells CASSPGRQGTNTGELFF. DNA of the CDR3: TGTGCCAGCTCACCAGGCCGACAGGGGACGAACACCGGGGAGCTGTTTTTT. The chain has TRBV18 and TRBJ2-2, with 8 bases aligning to TRBD1. Per the germline V gene, CDR1 is KGHSH and CDR2 is LQKENI. CDR3 length equals 17 residues. V dropped 2 bases and J dropped 0; count of bases not matched to a gene: 5.

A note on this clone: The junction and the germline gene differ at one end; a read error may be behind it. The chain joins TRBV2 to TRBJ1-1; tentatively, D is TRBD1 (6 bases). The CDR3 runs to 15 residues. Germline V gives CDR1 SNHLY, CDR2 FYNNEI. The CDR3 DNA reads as TGTGCCAACAGTGGGACAATGTGGGGGAACACTGAAGCTTTCTTT. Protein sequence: CANSGTMWGNTEAFF.

Here the CDR3 reads CASSHGTASYEQYF. The CDR3 region has the DNA TGTGCCAGCAGCCACGGGACAGCCTCCTACGAGCAGTACTTC. V gene TRBV28 combines with J gene TRBJ2-7; 7 bases map to TRBD1. The V gene's germline CDR1 is MDHEN and CDR2 SYDVKM. V dropped 6 bases and J dropped 0; count of bases not matched to a gene: 5. The CDR3 extends over 14 amino acids.

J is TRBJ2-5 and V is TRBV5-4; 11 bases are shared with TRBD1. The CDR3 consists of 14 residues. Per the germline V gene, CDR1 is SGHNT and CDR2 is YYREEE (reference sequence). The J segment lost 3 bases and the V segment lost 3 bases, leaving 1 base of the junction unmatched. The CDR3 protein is CASSWTGGKETQYF. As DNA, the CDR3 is TGTGCCAGCAGCTGGACAGGGGGCAAAGAGACCCAGTACTTC.

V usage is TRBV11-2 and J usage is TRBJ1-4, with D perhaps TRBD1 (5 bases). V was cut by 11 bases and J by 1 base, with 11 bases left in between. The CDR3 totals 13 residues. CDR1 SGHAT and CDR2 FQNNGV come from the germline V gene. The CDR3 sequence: CASGRGTNEKLFF. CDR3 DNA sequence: TGTGCCTCCGGAAGGGGAACTAATGAAAAACTGTTTTTT.

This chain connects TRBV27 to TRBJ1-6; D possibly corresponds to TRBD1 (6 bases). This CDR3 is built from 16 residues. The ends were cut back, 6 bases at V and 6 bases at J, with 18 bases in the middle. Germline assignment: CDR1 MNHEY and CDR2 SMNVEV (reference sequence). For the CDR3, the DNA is TGTGCCAGCAGGCCCTCAGGGGCAGCCCTTAATTCACCCCTCCACTTT. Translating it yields CASRPSGAALNSPLHF.

The CDR3 sequence is CASSPGTTGQPQHF. CDR3 DNA sequence: TGTGCCAGCTCACCTGGAACAACGGGTCAGCCCCAGCATTTT. This chain links TRBV18 with TRBJ1-5; D remains unclear. Germline V gives CDR1 KGHSH, CDR2 LQKENI. The CDR3 has 14 amino acids. Trimming pared 3 bases from V and 6 bases from J, leaving 12 bases between.